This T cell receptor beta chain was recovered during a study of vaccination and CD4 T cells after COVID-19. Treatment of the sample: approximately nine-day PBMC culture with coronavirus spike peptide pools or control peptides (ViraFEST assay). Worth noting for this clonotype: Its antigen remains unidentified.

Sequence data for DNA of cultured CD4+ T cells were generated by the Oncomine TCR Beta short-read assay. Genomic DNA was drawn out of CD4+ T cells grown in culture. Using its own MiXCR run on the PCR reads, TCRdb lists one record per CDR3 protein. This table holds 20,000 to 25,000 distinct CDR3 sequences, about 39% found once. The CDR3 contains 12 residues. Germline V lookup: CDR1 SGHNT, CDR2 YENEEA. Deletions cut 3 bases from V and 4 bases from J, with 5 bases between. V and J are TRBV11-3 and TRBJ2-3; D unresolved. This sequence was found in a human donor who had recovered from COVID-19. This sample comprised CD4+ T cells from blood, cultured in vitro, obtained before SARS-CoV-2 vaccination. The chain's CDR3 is CASSFGPDTQYF. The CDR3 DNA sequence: TGTGCCAGCAGCTTTGGCCCAGATACGCAGTATTTT.